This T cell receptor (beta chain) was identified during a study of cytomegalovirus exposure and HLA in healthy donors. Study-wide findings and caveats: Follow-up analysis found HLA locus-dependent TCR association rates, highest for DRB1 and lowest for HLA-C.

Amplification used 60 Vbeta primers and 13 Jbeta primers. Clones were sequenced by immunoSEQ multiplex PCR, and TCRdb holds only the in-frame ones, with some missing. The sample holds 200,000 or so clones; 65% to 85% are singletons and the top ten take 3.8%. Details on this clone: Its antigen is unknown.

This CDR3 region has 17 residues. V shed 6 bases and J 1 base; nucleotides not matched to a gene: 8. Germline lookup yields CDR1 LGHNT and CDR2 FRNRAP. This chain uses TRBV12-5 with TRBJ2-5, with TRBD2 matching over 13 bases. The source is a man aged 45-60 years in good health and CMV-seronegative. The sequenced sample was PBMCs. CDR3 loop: CASGLGTSGDLQETQYF. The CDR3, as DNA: TGTGCTAGTGGCCTTGGGACTAGCGGGGATCTCCAAGAGACCCAGTACTTC. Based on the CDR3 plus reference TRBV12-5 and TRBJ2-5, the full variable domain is DARVTQTPRHKVTEMGQEVTMRCQPILGHNTVFWYRQTMMQGLELLAYFRNRAPLDDSGMPKDRFSAEMPDATLATLKIQPSEPRDSAVYFCASGLGTSGDLQETQYFGPGTRLLVL.